A selection of T cell receptor beta chains follows, all from one sample in a study of neurological immune-mediated disorders. TCRdb reanalysed the 5' RACE reads using MiXCR and keeps one entry per CDR3 protein. Among about 49,000 distinct CDR3 sequences listed, approximately 14% were seen once. Sequencing used PBMCs. These receptors all come from a male donor with HTLV-1-associated myelopathy (HAM/TSP). Both conserved end residues are part of each CDR3. The D gene is left open where the match is weak. The size of a clone is reported for some rows only, either as once, few or many, or as a class for expanded clones.

TRBV5-5,NA,14,NA,TRBJ1-5,CASSLRANNQPQHF,TGTGCCAGCAGCCTCCGGGCCAACAATCAGCCCCAGCATTTT
TRBV29-1,many,13,NA,TRBJ2-6,CSVRSSGANVLTF,TGCAGCGTGCGGAGCTCTGGGGCCAACGTCCTGACTTTC
TRBV7-2,many,16,NA,TRBJ2-7,CASSLALESISYEQYF,TGTGCCAGCAGCTTAGCACTGGAGAGTATCTCCTACGAGCAGTACTTC
TRBV5-1,many,12,TRBD2,TRBJ2-1,CASSFLAGEQFF,TGCGCCAGCAGCTTCCTAGCGGGTGAGCAGTTCTTC
TRBV5-5,many,14,TRBD1,TRBJ1-1,CASRPGTGSTEAFF,TGTGCCAGCAGACCCGGGACAGGGAGCACTGAAGCTTTCTTT
TRBV27,NA,18,NA,TRBJ1-5,CASSLYPGAGGSNQPHHF,TGTGCCAGCAGTTTATATCCCGGAGCAGGAGGTAGCAATCAGCCCCATCATTTT
TRBV14,NA,13,NA,TRBJ1-3,CASSQAGGNTIYF,TGTGCCAGCAGCCAAGCCGGTGGAAACACCATATATTTT
TRBV5-1,NA,13,NA,TRBJ1-1,CASRLQGDTEAFF,TGCGCCAGCCGCCTCCAGGGAGACACTGAAGCTTTCTTT
TRBV6-5,NA,14,NA,TRBJ2-5,CASSRKPSLETQYF,TGTGCCAGCAGCCGCAAACCGAGTCTGGAGACCCAGTACTTC
TRBV11-3,many,14,NA,TRBJ2-7,CASTPPGHNYEQYF,TGTGCCAGCACCCCCCCGGGACATAACTACGAGCAGTACTTC
TRBV20-1,NA,15,TRBD1,TRBJ1-2,CSAINFRTGLLSYTF,TGCAGTGCTATCAATTTTAGGACAGGGCTCTTGAGCTACACCTTC
TRBV20-1,many,16,TRBD2,TRBJ2-5,CSASGLAGVGQETQYF,TGCAGTGCTAGTGGGCTAGCGGGGGTCGGACAAGAGACCCAGTACTTC
TRBV20-1,many,13,NA,TRBJ2-3,CSRRAGQADTQYF,TGCAGTCGGAGAGCAGGGCAGGCCGATACGCAGTATTTT
TRBV20-1,many,16,TRBD2,TRBJ2-3,CSARDRRLASTDTQYF,TGCAGTGCTAGAGATCGGCGACTAGCCAGCACAGATACGCAGTATTTT
TRBV4-3,many,14,NA,TRBJ2-1,CASSQGQVYNEQFF,TGCGCCAGCAGCCAAGGACAAGTTTACAATGAGCAGTTCTTC